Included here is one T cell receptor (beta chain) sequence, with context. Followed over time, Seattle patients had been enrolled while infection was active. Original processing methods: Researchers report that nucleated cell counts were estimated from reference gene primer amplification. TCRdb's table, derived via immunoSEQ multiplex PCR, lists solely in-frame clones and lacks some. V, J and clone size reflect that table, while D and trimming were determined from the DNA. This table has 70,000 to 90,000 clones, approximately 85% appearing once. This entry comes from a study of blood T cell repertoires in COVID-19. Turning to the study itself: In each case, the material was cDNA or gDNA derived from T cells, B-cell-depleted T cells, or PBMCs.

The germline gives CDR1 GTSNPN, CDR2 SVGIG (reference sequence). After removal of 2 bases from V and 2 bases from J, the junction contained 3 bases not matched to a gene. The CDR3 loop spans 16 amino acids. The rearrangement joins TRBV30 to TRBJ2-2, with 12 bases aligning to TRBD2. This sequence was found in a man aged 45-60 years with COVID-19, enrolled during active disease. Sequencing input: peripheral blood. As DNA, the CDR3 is TGTGCCTGGAGTAGACTAGCGGGAGCTAACACCGGGGAGCTGTTTTTT. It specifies CAWSRLAGANTGELFF.